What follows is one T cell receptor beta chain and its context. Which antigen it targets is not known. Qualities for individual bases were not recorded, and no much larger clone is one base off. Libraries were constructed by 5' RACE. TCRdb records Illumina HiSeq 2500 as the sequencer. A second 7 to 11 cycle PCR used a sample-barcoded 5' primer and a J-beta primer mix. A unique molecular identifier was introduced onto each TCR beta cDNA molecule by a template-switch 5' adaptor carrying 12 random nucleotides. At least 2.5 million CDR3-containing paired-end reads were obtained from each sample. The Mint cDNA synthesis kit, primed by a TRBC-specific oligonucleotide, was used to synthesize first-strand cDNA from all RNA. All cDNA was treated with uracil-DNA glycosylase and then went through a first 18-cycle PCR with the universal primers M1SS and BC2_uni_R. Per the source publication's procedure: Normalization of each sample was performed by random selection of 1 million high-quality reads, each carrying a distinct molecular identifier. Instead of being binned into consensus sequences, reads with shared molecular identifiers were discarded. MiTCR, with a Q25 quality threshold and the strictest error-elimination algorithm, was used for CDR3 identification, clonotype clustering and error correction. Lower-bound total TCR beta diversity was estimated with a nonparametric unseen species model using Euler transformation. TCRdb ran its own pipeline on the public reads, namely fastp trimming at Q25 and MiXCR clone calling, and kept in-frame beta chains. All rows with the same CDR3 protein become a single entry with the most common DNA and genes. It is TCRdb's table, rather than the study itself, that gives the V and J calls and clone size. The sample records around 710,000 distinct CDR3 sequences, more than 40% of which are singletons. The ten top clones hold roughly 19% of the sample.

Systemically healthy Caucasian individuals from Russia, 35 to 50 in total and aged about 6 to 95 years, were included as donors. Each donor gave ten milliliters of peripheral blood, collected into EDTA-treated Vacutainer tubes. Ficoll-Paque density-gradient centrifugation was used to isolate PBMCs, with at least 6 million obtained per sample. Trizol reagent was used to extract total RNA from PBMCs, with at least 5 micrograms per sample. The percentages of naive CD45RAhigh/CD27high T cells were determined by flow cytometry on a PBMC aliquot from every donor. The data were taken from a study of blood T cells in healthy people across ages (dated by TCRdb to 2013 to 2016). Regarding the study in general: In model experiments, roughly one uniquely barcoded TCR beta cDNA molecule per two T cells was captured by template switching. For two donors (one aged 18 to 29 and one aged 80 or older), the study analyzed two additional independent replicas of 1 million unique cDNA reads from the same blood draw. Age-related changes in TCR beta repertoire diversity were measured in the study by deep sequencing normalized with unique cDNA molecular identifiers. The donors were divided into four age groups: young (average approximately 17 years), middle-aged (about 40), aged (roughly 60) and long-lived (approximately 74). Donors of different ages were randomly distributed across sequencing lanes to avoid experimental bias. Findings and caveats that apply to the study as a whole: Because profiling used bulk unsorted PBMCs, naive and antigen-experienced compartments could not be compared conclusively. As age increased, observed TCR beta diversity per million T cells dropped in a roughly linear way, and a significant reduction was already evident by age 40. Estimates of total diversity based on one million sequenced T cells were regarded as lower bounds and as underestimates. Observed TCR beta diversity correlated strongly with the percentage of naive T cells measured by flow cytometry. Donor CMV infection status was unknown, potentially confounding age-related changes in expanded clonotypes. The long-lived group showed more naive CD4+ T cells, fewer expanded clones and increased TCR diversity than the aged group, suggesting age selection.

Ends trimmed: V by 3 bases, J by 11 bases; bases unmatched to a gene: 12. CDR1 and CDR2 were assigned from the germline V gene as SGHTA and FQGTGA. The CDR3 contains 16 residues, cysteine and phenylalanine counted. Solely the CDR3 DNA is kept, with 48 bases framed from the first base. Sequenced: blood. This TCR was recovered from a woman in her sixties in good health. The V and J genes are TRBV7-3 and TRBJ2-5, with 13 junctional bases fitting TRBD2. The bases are TGTGCCAGCAGCTTGCCCGGGACTAGCGGGGCGAATGAGCAGTACTTC. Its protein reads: CASSLPGTSGANEQYF.